This T cell receptor beta chain was observed in a study of blood T cell repertoires in COVID-19. Overall study context: Specimens from acute and convalescent COVID-19 originated in the United States, Italy and Spain. The cDNA or gDNA used as material had been derived from T cells, B-cell-depleted T cells, or PBMCs.

The CDR3 is made up of 18 amino acids. CDR1 and CDR2 (germline): SGHKS, YYEKEE (reference sequence). With 0 bases clipped from V and 0 bases from J, the junction kept 7 bases outside the gene matches. Source study methods: Reference gene primer amplification gave estimated nucleated cell counts. Profiling relied on immunoSEQ multiplex PCR, and the TCRdb table lists in-frame clones only, not all of them. The V and J calls and clone size come from that table; D and trimming were worked out from the DNA. Of 250,000 to 350,000 clones listed, 85% were seen once; the top ten hold about 4%. The chain employs TRBV5-5 and TRBJ2-3, with 10 bases lining up with TRBD2. The TCR originated in a woman aged 50 to 60 with active or convalescent COVID-19. Sequenced sample: peripheral blood. CDR3 in DNA: TGTGCCAGCAGCTTGGCCCCCTCTAGCGGGAGTAGCACAGATACGCAGTATTTT. It yields the protein CASSLAPSSGSSTDTQYF.